The 2 T cell receptor beta chains listed next were all sequenced from one sample in a study of CD8 T cells in ankylosing spondylitis. In TCRdb, the 5' RACE reads were re-called with MiXCR into one record per CDR3 protein. The profile shows more than 110,000 distinct CDR3 sequences, roughly 8.4% of them singletons. Sequenced sample: synovial fluid, either unsorted or a sorted T cell fraction (not recorded which). The receptors were gathered from a male donor with ankylosing spondylitis.

In the case of this clonotype: With a much larger clone just one base away, this may be a read error. V is TRBV4-3 and J is TRBJ2-7; D remains unclear. Germline V CDR1 and CDR2: LGHNA, YSLEER. CDR3 length equals 17 residues. The CDR3, as DNA: TGCGCCAGCATCCAAGATAATTATGGGGTTAATGTGTACGAGCAGTACTTC. This sequence encodes CASIQDNYGVNVYEQYF.

A few counts support this clonotype. V and J are TRBV20-1 and TRBJ2-4, with unresolved D. Per germline, CDR1 DFQATT and CDR2 SNEGSKA (reference sequence). Trimming took off 1 base at V and 14 bases at J, with 9 bases between the two ends. CDR3 size: 10 residues. The CDR3 DNA sequence: TGCAGTGCTAGAGTCCCCGAGGAGTACTTC. This sequence encodes CSARVPEEYF.